The source of this T cell receptor (beta chain) is a study of chemoradiotherapy in HPV16-positive cancers. About the study: Candidate HPV-specific clones and shared TCR motifs came from a couple of HPV16-positive patients.

V lost 2 bases, J lost 2 bases, and 12 bases lay in between. The germline V gene encodes CDR1 SGHDT and CDR2 YYEEEE. The CDR3 is made up of 15 amino acids. Broader study findings: During treatment, candidate HPV-specific clones and E7-related motifs expanded in tumor. Functional assays defining HPV-specific T cells used only a couple of HPV16-positive patients.

TCRdb keeps only in-frame clones here, not all; method: immunoSEQ multiplex PCR. The sample contains under 20,000 clones, over 65% of which appear only once. A note on this clone: Its antigen is undetermined.

V gene TRBV5-6 combines with J gene TRBJ2-3; D not resolved. This specimen consisted of blood, obtained from a patient who underwent chemoradiotherapy. The clonotype originates from a human donor with HPV-associated anogenital cancer. The CDR3 loop reads CASSFGGPSTDTQYF. The CDR3 nucleotides are TGTGCCAGCAGCTTTGGCGGACCGTCCACAGATACGCAGTATTTT.